This TCR beta chain originates from a study of patients and donors after allogeneic stem cell transplantation. TCRdb redid the calling of the RT-PCR reads with MiXCR, one entry per CDR3 protein. Of some 880,000 distinct CDR3 sequences in the sample, more than 15% were seen once. The CDR3 totals 15 residues. The germline CDR1 and CDR2 sequences are SGHRS and YFSETQ. V was pared by 4 bases and J by 6 bases, with 9 bases of the junction left unmatched. The chain joins TRBV5-1 to TRBJ2-7; 11 nucleotides line up with TRBD2. Material: blood, either unsorted or a sorted T cell fraction (not recorded which). This TCR came from a human donor who was either an allogeneic HSCT recipient or a stem cell or donor lymphocyte infusion donor (not recorded which). It is not recorded whose cells these are; they may come from a transplant donor. In DNA form, the CDR3 reads TGCGCCAGCAGCCCCGTAGCGGGGGGGCGAATCGAGCAGTACTTC. This translates into CASSPVAGGRIEQYF.